The sequence of this TCR beta chain was determined in a study of Ad26.COV2.S vaccination and SARS-CoV-2 variants. Overall study context: The COV1001 Ad26.COV2.S trial arm included the donor.

Per germline, CDR1 SGHRS and CDR2 YFSETQ. The V end lost 1 base, the J end lost 7 bases, and 12 bases lay between the germline ends. This CDR3 has 14 residues. Sample treatment: over 15 received Ad26.COV2.S at low or high dose, single or two shots; 5 received placebo; per-sample allocation not given. The samples date from day 63 after the first vaccine or placebo injection. TCRdb's copy holds only in-frame clones and misses some; the assay was immunoSEQ multiplex PCR. The sample shows about 680,000 clones, about 89% of them seen only once. The source was peripheral blood, collected in a trial of Ad26.COV2.S vaccine versus placebo. This chain joins TRBV5-1 and TRBJ1-5, with a weak D call TRBD1 (5 bases). The receptor's source is a person aged 18-65 years who received the Ad26.COV2.S COVID-19 vaccine or a placebo. CDR3 DNA: TGCGCCAGCAGCTTGCTCGGGGCAGAACAGCCCCAGCATTTT. As protein: CASSLLGAEQPQHF.